This T cell receptor (beta chain) derives from a study of cytomegalovirus exposure and HLA in healthy donors. Study context: An earlier analysis identified 117 million unique TCR beta sequences in about 200 million T cells. Study-level results: One later analysis reportedly identified an Asian-associated ancestry cluster that showed fewer N-insertions than the approximately 710-donor mean. Among the sequence variants, a highly shared cluster was likely an artifact of sequencing. In presence/absence analyses, roughly uniform sequencing depth across donors was assumed.

After removal of 7 bases from V and 9 bases from J, the junction contained 14 bases not matched to a gene. The CDR3 is 16 residues long. Per the germline V gene, CDR1 is SGHTS and CDR2 is YDEGEE. 13 Jbeta primers and 60 Vbeta primers were used for the PCR. Assay: immunoSEQ multiplex PCR; the TCRdb copy retains only in-frame clones and omits some. The data contain around 170,000 clones, around 86% of them singletons. Note on this clone: The antigen is undetermined.

The TCR originated in a woman in her late teens or twenties in good health and CMV-seronegative. The V call is TRBV5-8, the J call TRBJ2-1; 12 bases are a match to TRBD2. The sequenced sample consisted of PBMCs. The CDR3 region has the DNA TGTGCCAGCGGGAGGACTAGCGGGATCCAATTGGGTGAGCAGTTCTTC. This translates into CASGRTSGIQLGEQFF.